This T cell receptor (beta chain) was captured by sequencing in a study of blood T cell repertoires in COVID-19 (dated by TCRdb to about 2020). Some background on the complete study: The collaborator samples originated in the United States, Italy and Spain and spanned the acute and convalescent phases of COVID-19. Subjects who had been exposed to COVID-19, were actively infected with it, or had recovered from it provided the deeply sampled blood TCRbeta repertoires that made up the dataset. The prospective study material was composed of cDNA or gDNA derived from T cells, B-cell-depleted T cells, or PBMCs. Where available, HLA class I and class II types were obtained from metadata supplied by the sample provider rather than from assay-based typing. The samples were drawn from two sources: the first 160 participants of the ongoing ImmuneRACE study, and fewer than 1,500 subjects contributed by 6 global collaborators. The sample metadata nearly always contained a de-identified subject ID, COVID-19 status, age in years and sex. The repertoires were released in a freely available public database intended as a resource for research on the immune response to SARS-CoV-2.

On the study overall, not on this receptor specifically: The amount of clinical and demographic metadata varied by source and participant and was provided uncurated.

Each collaborating institution followed its own protocols to collect whole blood in K2EDTA tubes. For TCRbeta analysis, collaborator samples were shipped as frozen whole blood, as isolated PBMCs, or as DNA extracted from either sample type. Remarks on this clone: Its antigen is currently not known. One base away there is no much larger clone; base qualities are not given.

The immunoSEQ Assay, a bias-controlled multiplex PCR, was used to amplify TCRbeta CDR3 regions from genomic DNA. The study's processing was this. The number of nucleated cells in each sample was estimated by amplification of reference gene primers within the assay. To quantify the absolute abundance of each unique TCRbeta CDR3 rearrangement, sequence reads were collapsed and filtered. For each sample, productive Simpson clonality was calculated by taking the square root of Simpson's diversity index across productive rearrangements. The table comes from immuneACCESS by way of TCRdb, which keeps in-frame sequences with V and J called. Part of the clones is missing from these tables; in studies checked, under half for an unresolved V gene and the rest for unknown reasons. From that table come the V and J calls and clone size; the DNA was used to work out D and trimming. This sample has a few hundred thousand clones in its table, and roughly 84% of those were observed once. The ten largest clones add up to roughly 3% of the sample.

Sequenced input: peripheral blood. The clonotype originates from a woman under 30 with acute or convalescent COVID-19.

CDR3 loop: CASSSGQGVYGYTF. The bases are TGCGCCAGCAGCTCAGGACAGGGAGTGTATGGCTACACCTTC. The chain is encoded by TRBV5-1 joined to TRBJ1-2; TRBD1 fits 8 bases in the junction. V loses 3 bases at its end and J loses 5 bases; junction bases beyond the gene matches: 6. In the germline V gene, CDR1 corresponds to SGHRS and CDR2 to YFSETQ. The CDR3 runs 14 residues from the cysteine to the phenylalanine. Just the 42-base CDR3 DNA is kept, in frame starting at base 1.